The text below deals with one T cell receptor (beta chain). Its antigen is undetermined. Two nested PCRs, of about 16 and 10 cycles, processed TCRalpha and TCRbeta cDNA. For each CDR3 protein, TCRdb gives one entry from its re-call of the 5' RACE reads, without DNA. In total, the table holds hundreds of thousands of distinct CDR3 sequences. The data belong to a study of monozygotic twins with inflammatory bowel disease. Study conclusions and caveats: Healthy co-twins exceeded IBD patients in TCRbeta diversity as measured by inverse Simpson.

Total RNA from whole blood was isolated with no T cell sorting. The origin of this receptor is a human donor with ulcerative colitis or Crohn's disease, or a healthy co-twin of an affected twin (not recorded which). Sequencing used blood.

CDR3: CASSSQGGGNTGELFF. This chain links TRBV7-2 with TRBJ2-2; the TCRdb D gene call, TRBD1, has no DNA to confirm it. Germline V gene data show CDR1 as SGHTA and CDR2 as FQGNSA. The CDR3 is made up of 16 amino acids.